A selection of T cell receptor beta chains follows, all from one sample in a study of control samples from healthy donors and cancer patients. Profiling relied on immunoSEQ multiplex PCR, and the TCRdb table lists in-frame clones only, not all of them. The sample lists some 140,000 clones; 85% to 90% were seen once. Sequenced input: PBMCs. These receptors were taken from a man in his fifties with head and neck cancer. CDR3s include the opening cysteine and the closing phenylalanine or tryptophan. A D gene is named only where the DNA matches it firmly. Rows may omit the clone size; those that give it use once, few, many or a size class.

J gene: TRBJ1-5
D gene: .
clone size: .
V gene: TRBV28
CDR3 protein: CASSLLHRPLGNQPQHF
CDR3 DNA: TGTGCCAGCAGTTTACTCCATAGACCTTTGGGCAATCAGCCCCAGCATTTT

J gene: TRBJ2-5
D gene: TRBD1
clone size: .
V gene: TRBV29-1
CDR3 protein: CSVVAGGSETQYF
CDR3 DNA: TGCAGCGTTGTAGCAGGGGGCTCGGAGACCCAGTACTTC

J gene: TRBJ2-1
D gene: .
clone size: few
V gene: TRBV9
CDR3 protein: CASSVGGRRINEQFF
CDR3 DNA: TGTGCCAGCAGCGTCGGGGGCCGGCGGATCAATGAGCAGTTCTTC

J gene: TRBJ2-3
D gene: .
clone size: once
V gene: TRBV28
CDR3 protein: CASSLANTQYF
CDR3 DNA: TGTGCCAGCAGTTTAGCTAATACGCAGTATTTT

J gene: TRBJ1-5
D gene: .
clone size: once
V gene: TRBV6-5
CDR3 protein: CASSQATTSNQPQHF
CDR3 DNA: TGTGCCAGCAGCCAGGCGACTACTAGCAATCAGCCCCAGCATTTT

J gene: TRBJ1-2
D gene: .
clone size: .
V gene: TRBV12-5
CDR3 protein: CASGLVRSHRTANYGYTF
CDR3 DNA: TGTGCTAGTGGTTTGGTCCGGTCCCACAGGACAGCTAACTATGGCTACACCTTC

J gene: TRBJ1-2
D gene: TRBD1
clone size: .
V gene: TRBV25-1
CDR3 protein: CASSEVGRTGNGYTF
CDR3 DNA: TGTGCCAGCAGTGAGGTGGGAAGGACAGGGAATGGCTACACCTTC

J gene: TRBJ2-5
D gene: TRBD2
clone size: .
V gene: TRBV19
CDR3 protein: CASSIGGEAQYF
CDR3 DNA: TGTGCCAGTAGTATTGGGGGGGAGGCCCAGTACTTC

J gene: TRBJ2-1
D gene: TRBD1
clone size: .
V gene: TRBV5-1
CDR3 protein: CASSPGQVIYEQFF
CDR3 DNA: TGCGCCAGCTCCCCGGGACAGGTAATATATGAGCAGTTCTTC

J gene: TRBJ1-1
D gene: .
clone size: .
V gene: TRBV19
CDR3 protein: CASRENTEAFF
CDR3 DNA: TGTGCCAGTAGGGAGAACACTGAAGCTTTCTTT

J gene: TRBJ2-7
D gene: .
clone size: .
V gene: TRBV7-2
CDR3 protein: CASSKTRGAKFSYEQYF
CDR3 DNA: TGTGCCAGCAGCAAGACTAGGGGGGCCAAATTCTCCTACGAGCAGTACTTC

J gene: TRBJ1-4
D gene: TRBD1
clone size: .
V gene: TRBV3-1/TRBV3-2
CDR3 protein: CASSHTRTGNEKLFF
CDR3 DNA: TGTGCCAGCAGCCACACCCGGACAGGAAATGAAAAACTGTTTTTT

J gene: TRBJ1-1
D gene: .
clone size: .
V gene: TRBV18
CDR3 protein: CASSPVGGMNTEAFF
CDR3 DNA: TGTGCCAGCTCACCCGTGGGGGGGATGAACACTGAAGCTTTCTTT

J gene: TRBJ2-7
D gene: .
clone size: .
V gene: TRBV10-3
CDR3 protein: CAISEPDRTYEQYF
CDR3 DNA: TGTGCCATCAGTGAGCCAGACAGGACCTACGAGCAGTACTTC

J gene: TRBJ2-7
D gene: .
clone size: .
V gene: TRBV3-1/TRBV3-2
CDR3 protein: CASSPGLGSYEQYF
CDR3 DNA: TGTGCCAGCAGCCCGGGACTGGGCTCCTACGAGCAGTACTTC

J gene: TRBJ2-3
D gene: .
clone size: .
V gene: TRBV27
CDR3 protein: CASSTLDSIFTDTQYF
CDR3 DNA: TGTGCCAGCAGTACCCTGGACAGTATATTCACAGATACGCAGTATTTT

J gene: TRBJ1-2
D gene: TRBD1
clone size: .
V gene: TRBV18
CDR3 protein: CASSPQTPGQGAVVRGYTF
CDR3 DNA: TGTGCCAGCTCACCACAAACCCCGGGACAGGGGGCAGTTGTAAGAGGCTACACCTTC

J gene: TRBJ2-1
D gene: .
clone size: once
V gene: TRBV7-6
CDR3 protein: CASSSRQKSYNEQFF
CDR3 DNA: TGTGCCAGCAGCTCTAGACAGAAGTCCTACAATGAGCAGTTCTTC

J gene: TRBJ2-1
D gene: .
clone size: .
V gene: TRBV10-3
CDR3 protein: CAISESASGTHNEQFF
CDR3 DNA: TGTGCCATCAGTGAGTCAGCGTCAGGGACCCACAATGAGCAGTTCTTC

J gene: TRBJ2-1
D gene: TRBD2
clone size: .
V gene: TRBV2
CDR3 protein: CASSQRLAGVYNEQFF
CDR3 DNA: TGTGCCAGCAGTCAAAGACTAGCGGGAGTTTACAATGAGCAGTTCTTC

J gene: TRBJ2-7
D gene: .
clone size: .
V gene: TRBV18
CDR3 protein: CASSPEETYEQYF
CDR3 DNA: TGTGCCAGCTCACCGGAAGAAACCTACGAGCAGTACTTC

J gene: TRBJ1-1
D gene: TRBD1
clone size: once
V gene: TRBV28
CDR3 protein: CASSEIGGGTEAFF
CDR3 DNA: TGTGCCAGCAGTGAGATAGGGGGCGGCACTGAAGCTTTCTTT

J gene: TRBJ1-2
D gene: .
clone size: .
V gene: TRBV28
CDR3 protein: CASSPSGAIYGYTF
CDR3 DNA: TGTGCCAGCAGCCCTAGTGGGGCGATCTATGGCTACACCTTC

J gene: TRBJ2-4
D gene: .
clone size: .
V gene: TRBV29-1
CDR3 protein: CSVGGGCGDIQYF
CDR3 DNA: TGCAGCGTTGGAGGGGGGTGCGGGGACATTCAGTACTTC

J gene: TRBJ1-1
D gene: .
clone size: .
V gene: TRBV5-1
CDR3 protein: CASSTNPGMNTEAFF
CDR3 DNA: TGCGCCAGCAGCACTAATCCCGGAATGAACACTGAAGCTTTCTTT

J gene: TRBJ1-4
D gene: .
clone size: .
V gene: TRBV7-2
CDR3 protein: CASSFQGREKLFF
CDR3 DNA: TGTGCCAGCAGCTTTCAGGGGAGGGAAAAACTGTTTTTT

J gene: TRBJ1-5
D gene: .
clone size: .
V gene: TRBV28
CDR3 protein: CASSIAPTRKSNQPQHF
CDR3 DNA: TGTGCCAGCAGTATCGCCCCGACGAGAAAAAGCAATCAGCCCCAGCATTTT

J gene: TRBJ2-1
D gene: .
clone size: .
V gene: TRBV21-1
CDR3 protein: CASSKVKGQNEQFF
CDR3 DNA: TGTGCCAGCAGCAAAGTAAAGGGGCAGAATGAGCAGTTCTTC

J gene: TRBJ1-2
D gene: .
clone size: .
V gene: TRBV3-1/TRBV3-2
CDR3 protein: CASSQGTQLYGYTF
CDR3 DNA: TGTGCCAGCAGCCAAGGAACCCAGCTCTATGGCTACACCTTC

J gene: TRBJ2-1
D gene: TRBD2
clone size: .
V gene: TRBV11-3
CDR3 protein: CASKKGRGSHNEQFF
CDR3 DNA: TGTGCCAGCAAAAAAGGGCGGGGGTCCCACAATGAGCAGTTCTTC

J gene: TRBJ2-7
D gene: TRBD2
clone size: once
V gene: TRBV11-2
CDR3 protein: CASSLDPGLAGPYEQYF
CDR3 DNA: TGTGCCAGCAGCTTAGACCCGGGACTAGCGGGACCCTACGAGCAGTACTTC

J gene: TRBJ2-3
D gene: .
clone size: .
V gene: TRBV5-6
CDR3 protein: CASSLLGTTDTQYF
CDR3 DNA: TGTGCCAGCAGCTTGCTGGGGACCACAGATACGCAGTATTTT

J gene: TRBJ1-5
D gene: TRBD1
clone size: .
V gene: TRBV11-2
CDR3 protein: CASSPDRDQPQHF
CDR3 DNA: TGTGCCAGCAGCCCAGACAGGGATCAGCCCCAGCATTTT

J gene: TRBJ2-7
D gene: .
clone size: .
V gene: TRBV6-5
CDR3 protein: CASRPGQSYEQYF
CDR3 DNA: TGTGCCAGCAGACCGGGACAATCTTACGAGCAGTACTTC

J gene: TRBJ2-1
D gene: TRBD2
clone size: medium-sized
V gene: TRBV6-5
CDR3 protein: CASSILAGGRNEQFF
CDR3 DNA: TGTGCCAGCAGTATCCTAGCGGGGGGGCGGAATGAGCAGTTCTTC

J gene: TRBJ1-2
D gene: .
clone size: .
V gene: TRBV6-5
CDR3 protein: CASSYGDYGYTF
CDR3 DNA: TGTGCCAGCAGTTACGGGGACTATGGCTACACCTTC

J gene: TRBJ2-7
D gene: TRBD1
clone size: .
V gene: TRBV5-6
CDR3 protein: CASSSSIGTGFYEQYF
CDR3 DNA: TGTGCCAGCAGCTCGTCGATAGGGACAGGGTTCTACGAGCAGTACTTC

J gene: TRBJ2-1
D gene: TRBD2
clone size: .
V gene: TRBV29-1
CDR3 protein: CSVTSGAYNEQFF
CDR3 DNA: TGCAGCGTGACTAGCGGCGCCTACAATGAGCAGTTCTTC

J gene: TRBJ1-4
D gene: TRBD1
clone size: few
V gene: TRBV5-1
CDR3 protein: CASSGQGSNEKLFF
CDR3 DNA: TGCGCCAGCAGCGGACAGGGGAGTAATGAAAAACTGTTTTTT

J gene: TRBJ2-1
D gene: .
clone size: .
V gene: TRBV5-1
CDR3 protein: CASSVTYNEQFF
CDR3 DNA: TGCGCCAGCAGCGTGACCTACAATGAGCAGTTCTTC

J gene: TRBJ2-5
D gene: .
clone size: .
V gene: TRBV14
CDR3 protein: CASSLQFETQYF
CDR3 DNA: TGTGCCAGCAGCCTCCAATTTGAGACCCAGTACTTC